This TCR beta chain came from a study of blood T cells in healthy people across ages. The study, taken as a whole, reports: Among long-lived donors, naive CD4+ cells were more numerous and diversity higher than in aged donors. Observed TCR beta diversity per million T cells went down as age went up. This fall followed a roughly linear course with age.

A sample-barcoded 5' primer and a J-beta primer mix were used in a second PCR of roughly 7 to 11 cycles. MiXCR, applied by TCRdb to the 5' RACE reads, yields one record per CDR3 protein. The sample lists approximately 1,000,000 distinct CDR3 sequences, around two fifths occurring once. This clonotype has more than one count but fewer than ten. Its antigen is undetermined. Sequenced: blood. The sequence derives from a man younger than 35 in good health.

The CDR3 nucleotides read TGTGCCAGCAGCCAGAACCGGGACAGGGGAGACTATGGCTACACCTTC. Residues: CASSQNRDRGDYGYTF. V and J are TRBV14 and TRBJ1-2, with 10 bases identical to TRBD1. CDR1 SGHDN and CDR2 FVKESK come from the germline V gene. CDR3 length: 16 residues. V shed 3 bases and J 3 bases; nucleotides not matched to a gene: 7.